Listed below are T cell receptor beta chains from one sample, sequenced in a study of beta chain features in type 1 diabetes. Using immunoSEQ multiplex PCR, the repertoire was profiled, and TCRdb retains in-frame clones only, with some absent. The sample has approximately 470,000 clones, around 28% seen once. The sample consisted of naive CD4+ T cells from blood. The receptors stem from a man between 18 and 29 years old in good health. CDR3s include the opening cysteine and the closing phenylalanine or tryptophan. D genes are given only for firm matches. A clone size is listed for some rows: how often the clone was seen (once, few, many), or a class if it is expanded.

v_gene,j_gene,d_gene,abundance,CDR3aa,CDR3nt
TRBV7-2,TRBJ2-4,TRBD2,NA,CASRPPGLAGAKNIQYF,TGTGCCAGCCGCCCCCCGGGACTAGCGGGAGCGAAAAACATTCAGTACTTC
TRBV29-1,TRBJ2-2,NA,NA,CSVEARGSGELFF,TGCAGCGTTGAGGCCAGGGGATCCGGGGAGCTGTTTTTT
TRBV30,TRBJ2-5,NA,NA,CASTRDSLGETQYF,TGTGCAAGCACCCGAGACAGTCTAGGAGAGACCCAGTACTTC
TRBV29-1,TRBJ2-1,NA,NA,CSVDGRAASSYNEQFF,TGCAGCGTTGACGGTCGGGCGGCCAGCTCCTACAATGAGCAGTTCTTC
TRBV27,TRBJ2-1,NA,NA,CASRAPGLADSSYNEQFF,TGTGCCAGCAGAGCCCCCGGGCTAGCGGACAGCTCCTACAATGAGCAGTTCTTC
TRBV4-1,TRBJ2-6,NA,few,CASSQNFKGNTPGANVLTF,TGCGCCAGCAGCCAGAATTTTAAAGGGAACACCCCGGGGGCCAACGTCCTGACTTTC
TRBV2,TRBJ2-7,NA,few,CASSEERIRSYEQYF,TGTGCCAGCAGTGAAGAACGCATCCGCTCCTACGAGCAGTACTTC
TRBV10-3,TRBJ2-1,NA,NA,CAISQTASSYNEQFF,TGTGCCATCAGTCAGACAGCTAGCTCCTACAATGAGCAGTTCTTC
TRBV5-1,TRBJ2-1,TRBD2,few,CASSFTSGEYNEQFF,TGCGCCAGCAGCTTCACTAGCGGAGAGTACAATGAGCAGTTCTTC
TRBV5-6,TRBJ1-5,TRBD1,few,CASSLQGAWNQPQHF,TGTGCCAGCAGCCTTCAGGGGGCTTGGAATCAGCCCCAGCATTTT
TRBV27,TRBJ2-3,TRBD2,few,CASNNIRLIAGGQADTQYF,TGTGCCAGCAATAACATCAGGCTGATAGCGGGAGGGCAGGCAGATACGCAGTATTTT
TRBV7-2,TRBJ2-1,NA,few,CASSSGQLYNEQFF,TGTGCCAGCAGCTCCGGGCAGCTATACAATGAGCAGTTCTTC
TRBV28,TRBJ2-1,TRBD2,NA,CASRMGLAGGNEQFF,TGTGCCAGCAGGATGGGACTAGCGGGAGGGAATGAGCAGTTCTTC
TRBV29-1,TRBJ2-7,NA,NA,CSVGSVSYEQYF,TGCAGCGTTGGGTCAGTCTCCTACGAGCAGTACTTC
TRBV19,TRBJ1-5,NA,NA,CASSTITYGTTGNQPQHF,TGTGCCAGTAGTACTATAACCTACGGGACGACGGGCAATCAGCCCCAGCATTTT
TRBV7-9,TRBJ1-1,TRBD1,NA,CASRDRERTEAFF,TGTGCCAGCAGGGACAGGGAAAGAACTGAAGCTTTCTTT
TRBV27,TRBJ2-1,TRBD2,NA,CASSPYPLAGGVNEQFF,TGTGCCAGCAGTCCGTATCCCCTAGCGGGAGGAGTGAATGAGCAGTTCTTC
TRBV5-1,TRBJ2-3,NA,NA,CASSLSGLDTQYF,TGCGCCAGCAGCTTGAGCGGGTTGGATACGCAGTATTTT
TRBV18,TRBJ2-7,NA,few,CASSPVGIGYEQYF,TGTGCCAGCTCACCGGTAGGGATTGGTTACGAGCAGTACTTC
TRBV11-2,TRBJ2-2,NA,NA,CASSFSPMAGELFF,TGTGCCAGCAGCTTCTCCCCTATGGCCGGGGAGCTGTTTTTT
TRBV7-2,TRBJ2-1,NA,NA,CASSRGPSGNEQFF,TGTGCCAGCAGCCGTGGACCATCGGGGAATGAGCAGTTCTTC
TRBV9,TRBJ2-7,NA,few,CASSATGRESYEQYF,TGTGCCAGCAGCGCGACGGGACGAGAATCCTACGAGCAGTACTTC
TRBV7-9,TRBJ2-3,NA,NA,CASSYGLSTDTQYF,TGTGCCAGCAGCTATGGACTTAGCACAGATACGCAGTATTTT
TRBV9,TRBJ2-1,NA,few,CASSVEMRASSYNEQFF,TGTGCCAGCAGCGTAGAAATGCGGGCGAGCTCCTACAATGAGCAGTTCTTC
TRBV4-3,TRBJ2-3,TRBD2,few,CASSQGLAGDVSDTQYF,TGCGCCAGCAGCCAAGGACTAGCGGGAGATGTTTCAGATACGCAGTATTTT
TRBV10-3,TRBJ2-5,TRBD2,NA,CAISETSAQETQYF,TGTGCCATCAGTGAGACTAGCGCCCAAGAGACCCAGTACTTC
TRBV6-5,TRBJ2-3,NA,NA,CASSPTGTDTQYF,TGTGCCAGCAGCCCCACGGGCACAGATACGCAGTATTTT
TRBV28,TRBJ2-3,NA,NA,CASNGGTDTQYF,TGTGCCAGCAATGGTGGCACAGATACGCAGTATTTT
TRBV13,TRBJ1-2,TRBD1,few,CASRRQGEVYGYTF,TGTGCCAGCAGACGACAGGGGGAAGTCTATGGCTACACCTTC
TRBV7-6,TRBJ2-2,TRBD2,NA,CASRWQLAGNTGELFF,TGTGCCAGCAGGTGGCAGCTAGCGGGAAACACCGGGGAGCTGTTTTTT
TRBV29-1,TRBJ2-3,NA,NA,CSVEPQWDTQYF,TGCAGCGTTGAACCTCAATGGGATACGCAGTATTTT
TRBV5-1,TRBJ2-1,NA,few,CASSIYNEQFF,TGCGCCAGCAGCATATACAATGAGCAGTTCTTC
TRBV18,TRBJ2-7,NA,few,CASPHEQYF,TGTGCCAGCCCCCACGAGCAGTACTTC
TRBV4-2,TRBJ2-3,NA,NA,CASSPREAGATDTQYF,TGTGCCAGCAGCCCCAGAGAGGCGGGGGCCACAGATACGCAGTATTTT
TRBV7-2,TRBJ2-7,NA,few,CASSLEAGPREQYF,TGTGCCAGCAGCTTAGAGGCAGGGCCTAGGGAGCAGTACTTC
TRBV18,TRBJ2-7,NA,NA,CASSPNGHSYEQYF,TGTGCCAGCTCACCCAACGGGCACTCCTACGAGCAGTACTTC
TRBV28,TRBJ2-3,TRBD2,few,CASSQTSGRVGDTQYF,TGTGCCAGCAGTCAGACTAGCGGGAGAGTGGGAGATACGCAGTATTTT
TRBV5-6,TRBJ2-1,NA,NA,CASSLDNEQFF,TGTGCCAGCAGCTTGGACAATGAGCAGTTCTTC
TRBV7-9,TRBJ2-5,NA,NA,CASSLPRQAIKETQYF,TGTGCCAGCAGCCTCCCCCGACAGGCGATAAAAGAGACCCAGTACTTC
TRBV25-1,TRBJ2-6,NA,few,CASSVGHSGANVLTF,TGTGCCAGCAGTGTGGGGCACTCTGGGGCCAACGTCCTGACTTTC
TRBV30,TRBJ2-3,TRBD2,NA,CAWRPLAGAGTDTQYF,TGTGCCTGGAGGCCTTTAGCGGGAGCTGGCACAGATACGCAGTATTTT
TRBV6-1,TRBJ2-5,NA,NA,CASSVEGETQYF,TGTGCCAGCAGTGTCGAGGGAGAGACCCAGTACTTC
TRBV7-9,TRBJ2-7,TRBD1,few,CASSWGQGLYEQYF,TGTGCCAGCAGCTGGGGACAGGGGCTCTACGAGCAGTACTTC
TRBV30,TRBJ2-1,NA,NA,CAWSVGTPNEQFF,TGTGCCTGGAGTGTAGGGACTCCGAATGAGCAGTTCTTC
TRBV29-1,TRBJ1-2,TRBD1,few,CSDGGQNYGYTF,TGCAGCGACGGGGGACAGAACTATGGCTACACCTTC
TRBV9,TRBJ2-7,NA,NA,CASSLEMDRYEQYF,TGTGCCAGCAGCCTAGAGATGGATCGCTACGAGCAGTACTTC
TRBV19,TRBJ2-7,NA,NA,CASSRGAAYEQYF,TGTGCCAGTTCCCGGGGAGCTGCCTACGAGCAGTACTTC
TRBV5-1,TRBJ2-1,NA,NA,CASRDLLTYNEQFF,TGCGCCAGCAGGGACCTTCTGACCTACAATGAGCAGTTCTTC
TRBV10-3,TRBJ1-5,NA,few,CAIGDPQPQHF,TGTGCCATCGGGGACCCCCAGCCCCAGCATTTT
TRBV4-1,TRBJ2-7,NA,NA,CASSQSASGPYEQYF,TGCGCCAGCAGCCAATCGGCAAGCGGTCCCTACGAGCAGTACTTC
TRBV27,TRBJ2-3,NA,NA,CASSTKHTDTQYF,TGTGCCAGCAGTACCAAACACACAGATACGCAGTATTTT
TRBV25-1,TRBJ1-4,NA,few,CASSEFGNEKLFF,TGTGCCAGCAGTGAATTCGGAAATGAAAAACTGTTTTTT
TRBV29-1,TRBJ2-1,TRBD2,NA,CSARLAGVRNEQFF,TGCAGCGCCCGACTAGCGGGAGTACGGAATGAGCAGTTCTTC
TRBV9,TRBJ1-4,NA,NA,CASSVGQATNEKLFF,TGTGCCAGCAGCGTAGGGCAGGCAACTAATGAAAAACTGTTTTTT
TRBV2,TRBJ2-5,NA,NA,CASSGLAQETQYF,TGTGCCAGCTCGGGTCTAGCGCAAGAGACCCAGTACTTC